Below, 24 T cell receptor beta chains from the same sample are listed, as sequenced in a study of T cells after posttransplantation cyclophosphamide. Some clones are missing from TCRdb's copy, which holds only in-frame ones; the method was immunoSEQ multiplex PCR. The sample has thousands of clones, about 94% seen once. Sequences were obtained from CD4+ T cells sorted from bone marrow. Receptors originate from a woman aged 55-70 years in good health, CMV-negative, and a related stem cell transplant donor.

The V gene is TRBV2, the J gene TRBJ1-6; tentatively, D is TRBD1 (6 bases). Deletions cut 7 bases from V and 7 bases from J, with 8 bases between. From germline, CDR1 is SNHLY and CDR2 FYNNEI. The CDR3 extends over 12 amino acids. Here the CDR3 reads CASTTGNSPLHF. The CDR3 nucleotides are TGTGCCAGCACCACAGGGAATTCACCCCTCCACTTT.

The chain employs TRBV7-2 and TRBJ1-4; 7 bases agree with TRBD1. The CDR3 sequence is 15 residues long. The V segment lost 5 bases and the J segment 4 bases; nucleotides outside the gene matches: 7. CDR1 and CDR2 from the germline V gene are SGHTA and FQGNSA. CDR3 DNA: TGTGCCAGCAGCCAAGGGGGCCAGCATAATGAAAAACTGTTTTTT. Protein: CASSQGGQHNEKLFF.

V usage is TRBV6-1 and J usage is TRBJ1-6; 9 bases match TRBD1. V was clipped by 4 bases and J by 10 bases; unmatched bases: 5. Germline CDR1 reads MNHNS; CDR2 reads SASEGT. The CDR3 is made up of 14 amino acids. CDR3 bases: TGTGCCAGCAGTGCCCTGACAGGGGGGTCACCCCTCCACTTT. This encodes CASSALTGGSPLHF.

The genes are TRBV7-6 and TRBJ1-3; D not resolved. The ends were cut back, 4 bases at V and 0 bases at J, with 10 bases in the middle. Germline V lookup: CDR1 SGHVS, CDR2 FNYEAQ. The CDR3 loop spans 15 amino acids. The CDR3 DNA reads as TGTGCCAGCAGCTCCGCGGGGTTCTCTGGAAACACCATATATTTT. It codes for CASSSAGFSGNTIYF.

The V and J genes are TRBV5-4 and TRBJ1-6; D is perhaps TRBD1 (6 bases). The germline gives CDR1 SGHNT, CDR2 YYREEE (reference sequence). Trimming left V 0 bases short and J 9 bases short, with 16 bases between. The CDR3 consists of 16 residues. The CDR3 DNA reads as TGTGCCAGCAGCTTGGAGGGCGCGGGGGCTGGTTCACCCCTCCACTTT. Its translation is CASSLEGAGAGSPLHF.

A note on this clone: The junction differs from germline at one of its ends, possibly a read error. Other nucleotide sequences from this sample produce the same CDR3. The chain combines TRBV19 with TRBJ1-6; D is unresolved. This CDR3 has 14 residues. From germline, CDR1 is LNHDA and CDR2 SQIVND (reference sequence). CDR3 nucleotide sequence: TGTGCCAGTAGAAGGAGCTCCTATAATTCCCCCCTCCACTTT. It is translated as CASRRSSYNSPLHF.

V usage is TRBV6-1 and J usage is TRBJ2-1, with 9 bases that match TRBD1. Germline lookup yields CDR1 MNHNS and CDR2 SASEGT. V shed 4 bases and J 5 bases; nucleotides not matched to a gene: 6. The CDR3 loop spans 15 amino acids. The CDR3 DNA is TGTGCCAGCAGTGCTACAGGGACAGGGCACAATGAGCAGTTCTTC. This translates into CASSATGTGHNEQFF.

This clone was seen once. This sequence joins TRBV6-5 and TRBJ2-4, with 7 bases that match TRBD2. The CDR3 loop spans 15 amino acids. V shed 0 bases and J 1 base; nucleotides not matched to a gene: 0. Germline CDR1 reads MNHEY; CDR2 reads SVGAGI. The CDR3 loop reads CASSYSGGAKNIQYF. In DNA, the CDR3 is TGTGCCAGCAGTTACTCGGGGGGGGCCAAAAACATTCAGTACTTC.

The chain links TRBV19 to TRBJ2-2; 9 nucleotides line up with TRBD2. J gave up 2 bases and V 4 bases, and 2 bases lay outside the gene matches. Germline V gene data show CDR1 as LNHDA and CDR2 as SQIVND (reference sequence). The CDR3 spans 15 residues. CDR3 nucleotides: TGTGCCAGTAGTAGTAGCGGGGGAAACACCGGGGAGCTGTTTTTT. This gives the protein CASSSSGGNTGELFF.

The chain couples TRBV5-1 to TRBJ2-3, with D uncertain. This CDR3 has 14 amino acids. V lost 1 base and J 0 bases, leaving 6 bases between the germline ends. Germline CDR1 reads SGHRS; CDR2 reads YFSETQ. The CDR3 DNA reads TGCGCCAGCAGCTTGTTGTATAGCACAGATACGCAGTATTTT. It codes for CASSLLYSTDTQYF. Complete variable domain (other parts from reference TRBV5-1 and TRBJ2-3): KAGVTQTPRYLIKTRGQQVTLSCSPISGHRSVSWYQQTPGQGLQFLFEYFSETQRNKGNFPGRFSGRQFSNSRSEMNVSTLELGDSALYLCASSLLYSTDTQYFGPGTRLTVL.

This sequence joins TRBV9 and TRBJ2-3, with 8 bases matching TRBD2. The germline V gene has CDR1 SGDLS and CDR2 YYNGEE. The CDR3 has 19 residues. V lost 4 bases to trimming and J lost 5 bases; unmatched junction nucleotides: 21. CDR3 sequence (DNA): TGTGCCAGCAGCACCAGGCCGGGGGGGGGAGCGGGCCGGGGAGATACGCAGTATTTT. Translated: CASSTRPGGGAGRGDTQYF. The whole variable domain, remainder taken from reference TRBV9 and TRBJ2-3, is DSGVTQTPKHLITATGQRVTLRCSPRSGDLSVYWYQQSLDQGLQFLIQYYNGEERAKGNILERFSAQQFPDLHSELNLSSLELGDSALYFCASSTRPGGGAGRGDTQYFGPGTRLTVL.

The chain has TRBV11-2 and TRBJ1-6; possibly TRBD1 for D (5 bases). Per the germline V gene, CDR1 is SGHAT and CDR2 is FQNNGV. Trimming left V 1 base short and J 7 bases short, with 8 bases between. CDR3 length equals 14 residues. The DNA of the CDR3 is TGTGCCAGCAGCTTAGGCCAGGGAAATTCACCCCTCCACTTT. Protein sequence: CASSLGQGNSPLHF.

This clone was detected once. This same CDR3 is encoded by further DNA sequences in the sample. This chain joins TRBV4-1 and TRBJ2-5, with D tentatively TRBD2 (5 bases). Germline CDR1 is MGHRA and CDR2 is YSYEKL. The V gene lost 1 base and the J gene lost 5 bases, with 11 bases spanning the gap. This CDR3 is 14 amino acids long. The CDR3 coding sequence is TGCGCCAGCAGCCAAGTTCACGGGGAGGAGACCCAGTACTTC. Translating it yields CASSQVHGEETQYF.

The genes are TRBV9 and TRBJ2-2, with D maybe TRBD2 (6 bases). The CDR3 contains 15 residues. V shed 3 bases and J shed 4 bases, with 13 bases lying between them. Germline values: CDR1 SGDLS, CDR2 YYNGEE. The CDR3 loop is CASSARLVGTGELFF. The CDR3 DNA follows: TGTGCCAGCAGCGCCAGACTAGTAGGCACCGGGGAGCTGTTTTTT.

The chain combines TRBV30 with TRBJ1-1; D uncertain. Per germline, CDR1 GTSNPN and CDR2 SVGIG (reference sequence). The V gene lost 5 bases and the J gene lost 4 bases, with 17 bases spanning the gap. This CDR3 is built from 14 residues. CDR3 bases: TGTGCCTGGGACAAAGGGATTGCGGGCACTGAAGCTTTCTTT. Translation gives CAWDKGIAGTEAFF. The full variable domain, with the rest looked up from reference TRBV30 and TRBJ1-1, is SQTIHQWPATLVQPVGSPLSLECTVEGTSNPNLYWYRQAAGRGLQLLFYSVGIGQISSEVPQNLSASRPQDRQFILSSKKLLLSDSGFYLCAWDKGIAGTEAFFGQGTRLTVV.

The CDR3 nucleotides read TGTGCCAGCAGTTTCTTTCGGACAGGGCAGAGTTCACCCCTCCACTTT. Protein: CASSFFRTGQSSPLHF. This chain uses TRBV27 with TRBJ1-6; 8 nucleotides align to TRBD1. Germline lookup yields CDR1 MNHEY and CDR2 SMNVEV (reference sequence). J gave up 9 bases and V 3 bases, and 10 bases lay outside the gene matches. The CDR3 sequence is 16 residues long.

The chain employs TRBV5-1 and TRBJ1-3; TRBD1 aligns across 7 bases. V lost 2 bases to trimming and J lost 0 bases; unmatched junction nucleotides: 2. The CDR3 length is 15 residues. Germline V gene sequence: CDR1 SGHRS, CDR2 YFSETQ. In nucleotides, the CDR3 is TGCGCCAGCAGCTTAGGGACAGTCTCTGGAAACACCATATATTTT. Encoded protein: CASSLGTVSGNTIYF.

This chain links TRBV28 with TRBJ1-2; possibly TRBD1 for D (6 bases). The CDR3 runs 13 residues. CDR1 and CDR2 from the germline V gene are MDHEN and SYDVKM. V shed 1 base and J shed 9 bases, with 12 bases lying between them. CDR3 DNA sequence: TGTGCCAGCAGTTTATTAGGGGGTCTAAGCTACACCTTC. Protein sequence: CASSLLGGLSYTF.

The CDR3 DNA reads as TGTGCCAGCAGCCTAGTGGGGGGAGGGGGTGGCCAAGAGACCCAGTACTTC. It specifies CASSLVGGGGGQETQYF. This sequence joins TRBV7-2 and TRBJ2-5; D perhaps matches TRBD2 (7 bases). The ends were cut back, 5 bases at V and 1 base at J, with 20 bases in the middle. From germline, CDR1 is SGHTA and CDR2 FQGNSA. This CDR3 has 17 amino acids.

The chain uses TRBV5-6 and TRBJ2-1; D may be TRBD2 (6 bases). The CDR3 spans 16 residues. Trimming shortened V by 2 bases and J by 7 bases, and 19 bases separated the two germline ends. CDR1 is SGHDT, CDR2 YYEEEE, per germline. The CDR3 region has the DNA TGTGCCAGCAGCTTTCACACGGGGGATGGGACGAATGAGCAGTTCTTC. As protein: CASSFHTGDGTNEQFF.

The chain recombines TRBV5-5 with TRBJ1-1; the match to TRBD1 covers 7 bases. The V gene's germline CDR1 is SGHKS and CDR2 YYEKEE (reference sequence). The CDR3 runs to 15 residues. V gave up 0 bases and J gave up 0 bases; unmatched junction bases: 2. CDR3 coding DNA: TGTGCCAGCAGCTTGGAGGGGACAGTGAACACTGAAGCTTTCTTT. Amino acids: CASSLEGTVNTEAFF. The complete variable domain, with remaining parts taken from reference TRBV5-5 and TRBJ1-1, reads DAGVTQSPTHLIKTRGQQVTLRCSPISGHKSVSWYQQVLGQGPQFIFQYYEKEERGRGNFPDRFSARQFPNYSSELNVNALLLGDSALYLCASSLEGTVNTEAFFGQGTRLTVV.

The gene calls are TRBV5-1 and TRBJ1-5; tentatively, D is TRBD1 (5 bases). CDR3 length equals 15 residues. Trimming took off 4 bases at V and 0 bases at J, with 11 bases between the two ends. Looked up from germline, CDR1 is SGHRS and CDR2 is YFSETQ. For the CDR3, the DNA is TGCGCCAGCAGCCCCGACAGCTATAGCAATCAGCCCCAGCATTTT. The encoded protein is CASSPDSYSNQPQHF.

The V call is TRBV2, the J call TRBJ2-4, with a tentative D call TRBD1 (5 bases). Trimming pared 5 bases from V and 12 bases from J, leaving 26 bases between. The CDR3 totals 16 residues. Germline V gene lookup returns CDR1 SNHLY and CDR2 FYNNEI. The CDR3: CASSSDSTVRLSNQYF. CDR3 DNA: TGTGCCAGCAGTTCTGACAGTACTGTCCGCCTTTCCAATCAGTACTTC.

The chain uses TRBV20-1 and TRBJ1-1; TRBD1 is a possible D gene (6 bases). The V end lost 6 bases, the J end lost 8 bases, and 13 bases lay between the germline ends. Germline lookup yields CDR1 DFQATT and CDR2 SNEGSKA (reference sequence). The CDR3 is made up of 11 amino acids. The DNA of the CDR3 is TGCAGTGCCAGGGACAAAACCGAAGCTTTCTTT. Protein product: CSARDKTEAFF.